This T cell receptor beta chain was observed in a study of blood T cell repertoires in COVID-19 (dated by TCRdb to the early 2020s). Study-level background: Collaborator samples came from the United States, Italy and Spain and covered acute and convalescent phases of COVID-19. Samples were obtained from the ongoing ImmuneRACE study (first 160 participants) and from 1,200 or so subjects provided by 6 global collaborators. A de-identified subject ID, COVID-19 status, age in years and sex were almost always included in the sample metadata. HLA class I and class II types, where available, came from metadata supplied by the sample provider rather than from assay-based typing. The repertoires were released in a freely available public database meant as a resource for research on the immune response to SARS-CoV-2. The dataset comprised deeply sampled blood TCRbeta repertoires from subjects exposed to, actively infected with, or recovered from COVID-19. The prospective study material was composed of cDNA or gDNA derived from T cells, B-cell-depleted T cells, or PBMCs. Broad study findings and their caveats: How much clinical and demographic metadata was included differed by source and by participant, and the metadata was provided uncurated.

TCRbeta CDR3 regions were amplified from genomic DNA using the immunoSEQ Assay, a bias-controlled multiplex PCR. The authors processed their data as follows. Nucleated cell counts per sample were estimated from amplification of reference gene primers within the assay. To quantify the absolute abundance of each unique TCRbeta CDR3 rearrangement, sequence reads were collapsed and filtered. For each sample, productive Simpson clonality was calculated as the square root of Simpson's diversity index across productive rearrangements. In TCRdb, the immuneACCESS table is reduced to in-frame sequences with V and J assigned. These tables do not hold every clone; where another copy was compared, an unresolved V gene accounts for under half, and the others remain unexplained. The D gene and trimming were derived from the DNA, and the V and J assignments and clone size from that table. The sample table lists fewer than 250,000 clones, around four fifths of them with a count of one. 4% to 5% of the sample is in the top ten clones.

Concerning this clone: Its antigen specificity is not known. Base-call qualities are not available, and no considerably larger clone is one nucleotide away.

Each collaborating institution followed its own protocols to collect whole blood in K2EDTA tubes. Collaborator samples were shipped for TCRbeta analysis as frozen whole blood, isolated PBMCs, or DNA extracted from either sample type. Sequences were obtained from peripheral blood. This receptor was taken from a woman between 65 and 79 years old with acute or convalescent COVID-19.

DNA sequence: TGTGCCAGCAGCTTAAGTCGAGGGGGTCTTCAGCCCCAGCATTTT. The translation is CASSLSRGGLQPQHF. The chain is made from TRBV11-2 and TRBJ1-5; the D region possibly corresponds to TRBD1 (6 bases align). Taken from cysteine to phenylalanine, the CDR3 has 15 residues. Solely the CDR3 DNA is kept, with 45 bases framed from the first base. The junction shows trimming of 2 bases on V and 6 bases on J, plus 14 bases between the germline ends. The germline V gene sets CDR1 to SGHAT and CDR2 to FQNNGV.